What follows describes a single TCR beta chain. In Seattle, patients joined the study during active infection and were tracked longitudinally. The CDR3 contains 16 residues. The V end lost 0 bases, the J end lost 9 bases, and 15 bases lay between the germline ends. Germline CDR1 SGHAT, CDR2 FQNNGV. TCRdb keeps only in-frame clones here, not all; method: immunoSEQ multiplex PCR. Found here are about 140,000 clones, about 88% of them singletons; the top ten hold roughly 2.5%. The record originates from a study of blood T cell repertoires in COVID-19. The overall study: Acute-phase and convalescent COVID-19 samples originated in the United States, Italy and Spain. PBMCs, B-cell-depleted T cells, or T cells provided the cDNA or gDNA that made up the material.

The source material was peripheral blood. The TCR was taken from a human donor with COVID-19, enrolled during active disease. The donor label of this sample is uncertain. This sequence joins TRBV11-2 and TRBJ1-6; the D is unclear. The CDR3 spells CASSLDLRGLGSPLHF. CDR3 DNA: TGTGCCAGCAGCTTAGATCTGAGAGGTCTGGGTTCACCCCTCCACTTT.